This T cell receptor (beta chain) was recovered during a study of blood T cell repertoires in COVID-19. About the study: Some COVID-19 samples were acute and others convalescent; all came from the United States, Italy and Spain. Sources were T cells, B-cell-depleted T cells, or PBMCs; the material itself was cDNA or gDNA.

CDR1 SGDLS and CDR2 YYNGEE come from the germline V gene. The CDR3 has 14 residues. V was pared by 0 bases and J by 10 bases, with 5 bases of the junction left unmatched. Original handling: Nucleated cell number was recorded as an estimate derived from reference gene primer amplification. Sequencing used immunoSEQ multiplex PCR; TCRdb keeps in-frame clones, though not all of them. The DNA gave D and trimming, while V, J and clone size come from that table. Of approximately 200,000 clones in the sample, roughly 80% were seen once. This chain uses TRBV9 with TRBJ2-1; 9 nucleotides agree with TRBD2. Specimen: peripheral blood. This sequence was found in a woman in her sixties or seventies who had recovered from COVID-19. CDR3 nucleotide sequence: TGTGCCAGCAGCGTAGTCTCTAGCGGGGACGAGCAGTTCTTC. It yields the protein CASSVVSSGDEQFF. The variable domain in full, with the rest retrieved from reference TRBV9 and TRBJ2-1, is DSGVTQTPKHLITATGQRVTLRCSPRSGDLSVYWYQQSLDQGLQFLIQYYNGEERAKGNILERFSAQQFPDLHSELNLSSLELGDSALYFCASSVVSSGDEQFFGPGTRLTVL.